The clone carrying this T cell receptor (beta chain) was observed a handful of times. This entry comes from a study of CD8+ T cells in alopecia areata. As to treatment: oral pan-JAK inhibitor, 5-10 mg twice daily. After isolation, RNA underwent reverse transcription to generate cDNA as the sequencing template. The repertoire was sequenced with immunoSEQ multiplex PCR; TCRdb's copy has only in-frame clones and lacks some. This table holds fewer than 200,000 clones, about 60% found once. The receptor was derived from a human donor with alopecia areata. Here the sequenced sample was CD8+ T cells sorted from blood, taken at week 24, from a patient treated with tofacitinib.

The CDR3 DNA reads TGTGCCAGCAGTGACTGGATGGCAGCCAAAAACATTCAGTACTTC. The encoded protein is CASSDWMAAKNIQYF. V is TRBV2 and J is TRBJ2-4; D is unclear. This CDR3 spans 15 amino acids. CDR1 and CDR2 (germline): SNHLY, FYNNEI. V lost 3 bases, J lost 0 bases, and 9 bases lay in between.